This T cell receptor beta chain appears in the sequencing data of a study of radiation and T cells in renal cell carcinoma. Stated time point: blood 2 weeks post-SBRT. Specified treatment: 15 Gy SBRT to primary tumor, nephrectomy 4 weeks later. This renal cell carcinoma was of the clear cell type. Findings of the study overall: Pretreatment tumor biopsies were lacking, so baseline clonotypes are unknown.

Profiling relied on immunoSEQ multiplex PCR, and the TCRdb table lists in-frame clones only, not all of them. Of more than 20,000 clones listed, 65% to 85% are singletons. About this clone itself: Its antigen is as yet unknown.

Germline CDR1 reads SGDLS; CDR2 reads YYNGEE. CDR3 length: 16 residues. V lost 4 bases and J lost 8; bases outside the gene matches: 13. Sequencing used blood, obtained from a patient whose treatment included radiotherapy and nephrectomy. The V call is TRBV9, the J call TRBJ2-1; 9 nucleotides align to TRBD2. The clonotype comes from a man between 60 and 75 years old with renal cell carcinoma. The CDR3 bases are TGTGCCAGCAGCCCGAAGGAGGGTAGCGGGAGTGATGAGCAGTTCTTC. This encodes CASSPKEGSGSDEQFF. Full variable domain (remainder filled in from reference TRBV9 and TRBJ2-1): DSGVTQTPKHLITATGQRVTLRCSPRSGDLSVYWYQQSLDQGLQFLIQYYNGEERAKGNILERFSAQQFPDLHSELNLSSLELGDSALYFCASSPKEGSGSDEQFFGPGTRLTVL.